This T cell receptor (beta chain) was sequenced for a study of blood T cell repertoires in COVID-19. Study-level information: In each case, the material was cDNA or gDNA derived from T cells, B-cell-depleted T cells, or PBMCs.

Original processing notes: Cell counts per sample came from amplifying reference gene primers. Profiled with immunoSEQ multiplex PCR; TCRdb holds only in-frame clones, not every one. That table is the source of V, J and clone size, and D and trimming were worked out from the DNA. The sample has about 210,000 clones, 75% to 85% seen once; the top ten hold 5.2%. J lost 3 bases, V lost 6 bases, and 4 bases had no gene match. From germline, CDR1 is GTSNPN and CDR2 SVGIG (reference sequence). The CDR3 spans 13 residues. Patients in Seattle were enrolled during active infection, then followed longitudinally.

The sample comprised peripheral blood. The sequence derives from a woman aged 65 to 85 with COVID-19, enrolled during active disease. The chain uses TRBV30 and TRBJ2-1, with TRBD1 matching over 8 bases. In DNA, the CDR3 is TGTGCCTGTCCGGGACAGGTCTACAATGAGCAGTTCTTC. As protein: CACPGQVYNEQFF.